This TCR beta chain was recovered during a study of cytomegalovirus exposure and HLA in healthy donors (dated by TCRdb to 2017 to 2019). Looking at the study overall: In an earlier analysis of 587 of the donors, roughly 300 Gb of sequence data and 90 million to 120 million unique TCR beta sequences from 180 million or so T cells were reported. Class I and class II HLA loci were covered by the typing at four-digit resolution. The genetic ancestry cluster associated with self-reported Caucasian donors included about 84% of the roughly 400 genotyped donors. To decide whether each TCR beta V gene segment behaved as functional or pseudogenic, an earlier analysis of approximately 620 of the donors relied on high-throughput TCR beta sequencing. The study profiled the T cell repertoires of hundreds of subjects by immunosequencing and related them to cytomegalovirus serostatus. Rather than drawing on any new phenotypic data, the later analysis identified candidate immune exposures from TCR beta sequences and the way those sequences occurred across donors. In addition to the first cohort of 666 subjects, a separate validation cohort of over 90 different subjects was used. Alongside the repertoire data, information on donor age, sex, ethnicity and CMV serostatus was compiled. Several DR-DQ haplotypes were treated as single units for association and clustering because of strong linkage in the cohort. The study aimed to test whether cataloging public T cell receptors could reveal signatures of past pathogen exposure. About 320 gigabases of sequencing data and roughly 90 million unique TCR sequences were included in an early release covering about 700 HLA-typed donors. Typing coverage varied by locus: roughly 620-640 donors for A, B, C, DRB1 and DQB1; approximately 500 for DQA1; about 570 for DPA1; under 490 for DPB1. To predict cytomegalovirus infection status, the study brought together high-throughput TCR immunosequencing, statistical association of individual TCRs with disease status, and machine learning. Among almost 400 genotyped donors of the cohort, an average of about 240,000 unique TCR beta nucleotide sequences were sequenced per donor, 15% to 20% of them non-productive. A later genetic analysis used genome-wide SNP genotypes for about 65% of the 666 donors, treating that subset as a discovery cohort. A later analysis re-analyzed previously published TCR beta repertoires from 666 donors and added high-resolution HLA genotyping to study TCR occurrence patterns. All discovery cohort repertoires had been generated on a single sequencing platform.

The germline ends are 11 bases apart after V is trimmed by 2 bases and J by 2 bases. The CDR3 runs 15 residues from the cysteine to the phenylalanine. Here the CDR3 DNA is all that survives: 45 bases in frame from base 1. The germline V gene yields SGHRS for CDR1 and YFSETQ for CDR2. The study at large found these results: In a later analysis, some 18,000 TCR beta sequences were associated with specific HLA alleles at a false discovery rate of 0.05. In a later analysis, the rate of TCR association differed among HLA loci, with DRB1 alleles having the most associated TCRs and HLA-C alleles having the fewest. A group of highly shared sequence variants was considered likely to be a technical artifact of the sequencing pipeline. Strong co-occurrence of HLA alleles, especially DR and DQ, made assigning TCR associations to individual alleles difficult. In a later analysis, HLA-associated TCR beta chains showed more clonal expansion and lower generation probabilities than non-associated chains that were equally common. The authors suggested that the approach could potentially be extended to other disease states and immunological phenotypes. A total of about 180 TCR beta chains were listed by the study as associated with cytomegalovirus. Correlated functional status among segregating V segments might be attributable to linkage disequilibrium, but an unknown experimental factor could not be ruled out. An association between a missense DCLRE1C variant and V-gene and J-gene trimming of TCR beta chains was found in a later genetic analysis and replicated in an independent cohort. For the cohort, immune exposure information was limited to CMV serostatus. In a later genetic analysis, fewer N-insertions in productive TCRs were reported among donors in an Asian-associated ancestry cluster than the roughly 700-donor mean. Roughly uniform sequencing depth across donors was assumed in presence/absence analyses, although this assumption may not hold. Some IMGT-functional V segments, including TRBV6-2 and TRBV6-3, could not be told apart with the 87-base-pair reads, so those segments were excluded. The classifier was reported to diagnose cytomegalovirus status with high specificity and sensitivity in both the original and validation cohorts. Because counts were too low, seventeen rarely observed V segments, including chromosome 9 orphons, were excluded from the earlier analysis of some 540 of the donors. In this cohort, only TCR beta chains were sequenced, and detectable features were limited by the absence of alpha or paired-chain data. In a later analysis, several top co-occurrence clusters were reported to appear linked to parvovirus B19, influenza, CMV and Epstein-Barr virus. Because HLA typing was unavailable for some donors at each locus, only the typed subset was used in association tests. Most TCR sequences were observed very rarely across donors, whereas some public TCRs were present in many individuals. A further reported finding was that TCR beta sequences accurately predicted the HLA-A and HLA-B alleles for most subjects in the first cohort. In an earlier analysis of 500 to 650 of the donors, most TCR beta V segments appeared in productive rearrangements about 87% or about 30% of the time, broadly matching IMGT annotations. A few of the identified cytomegalovirus-associated TCR beta chains were confirmed in vitro to be specific for cytomegalovirus antigens. Most CMV-associated TCR beta chains appeared to be HLA-restricted in a later analysis, and the HLA associations seemed to be driven largely by CMV exposure.

Comments on this clone: Its binding antigen is unknown. There are no base qualities to consult, and no much larger clone falls within one base.

The cohort consisted of approximately 670 healthy bone marrow donors. All cohort members were sampled while nominally healthy, although unrecorded immune exposures were likely present. The donor tested CMV seronegative and was one of the 352 seronegative cohort members. A peripheral blood sample was collected from each donor, and TCR beta sequencing was performed on peripheral blood mononuclear cells. Genomic DNA extraction from the blood cell samples was performed with the Qiagen DNeasy Blood Extraction Kit. Receptor amplification or capture employed the immunoSEQ multiplex PCR assay. The multiplex PCR relied on a mix of 60 forward primers for TCR Vbeta segments and 13 reverse primers for TCR Jbeta segments. A multiplex PCR assay on genomic DNA amplified the CDR3 region of rearranged TCR beta genes. The Illumina HiSeq System was used to sequence the amplified TCR beta libraries as 87-base-pair reads. The paper's data handling went like this. In a later analysis, tens of millions of unique TCR beta chains were counted across the 500 to 700 repertoires, and roughly 11 million of these chains were shared by at least two donors. Raw reads were error-corrected and collapsed into unique sequences by a nearest-neighbor algorithm in which closely related sequences were merged to remove PCR and sequencing errors. To assign V, D and J gene segments, CDR3 sequences were aligned to IMGT reference sequences. For a sequence to be retained, at least a six-nucleotide match to both a V gene segment and a J gene segment was required. A rearrangement counted as productive if the CDR3 had no stop codons and remained in frame with V and J, and every other rearrangement counted as non-productive. Following IMGT convention, CDR3 was defined as the stretch from the second conserved V-encoded cysteine to the conserved J-encoded phenylalanine. The earlier analysis of 500 to 750 of the donors excluded any sequence lacking an unambiguous match to a single V gene segment. An earlier analysis of almost 600 of the donors classified V segments as functional when productive rearrangements were above 56.7% and as segregating when the standard deviation between donors was above 5%. A statistical classification framework was built to diagnose cytomegalovirus status from the catalog of TCR beta chain sequences. In a later analysis, TCR nucleotide sequences were compared against IMGT/GENE-DB human TR gene sequences so that V and J genes could be assigned. The TCRdist pipeline was used in a later analysis to assign CDR3 sequences and most-parsimonious VDJ recombination scenarios. A later analysis defined each TCR beta chain by its CDR3 amino acid sequence plus V-gene family, and excluded reads lacking a unique V-gene family. A later analysis removed 592 highly shared, low-generation-probability nucleotide sequences to deal with suspected cross-contamination and a sequencing artifact. For each public chain, a later analysis derived a clonal expansion index from normalized ranks of inferred template counts within each repertoire. A later analysis computed generation probabilities with a VDJ recombination model fitted to out-of-frame rearrangements, and checked the results against IGoR. A later analysis scored TCR-TCR, TCR-HLA and TCR-CMV co-occurrence with hypergeometric tests, applying a repertoire-size bias correction to TCR pairs. False discovery rates were estimated in a later analysis by permuting HLA or CMV assignments 20 times. In a later analysis, co-occurring TCRs were grouped using DBSCAN, and TCRdist sequence similarity was added for clustering within HLA-allele-positive subsets. Repertoires with fewer than 30,000 or more than 120,000 public chains, plus five repertoires with anomalous nucleotide sharing, were excluded from co-occurrence clustering. What TCRdb holds here is the immuneACCESS table cut down to in-frame rearrangements. Part of the clones is not present; checked against another copy, under half of the missing clones reflect an unresolved V gene, and the others are unexplained. V, J and clone size are those of that table, while D and trimming were read from the DNA. The table for this sample lists 130,000 or so clones; 81% of them were counted only once. The top ten clones comprise more than 1.5% of the sample.

The sample taken for sequencing was PBMCs. The clonotype comes from a man aged 35-49 years in good health and CMV-seronegative. The rearrangement combines TRBV5-1 with TRBJ1-5, with the identity of the D gene unclear. The CDR3 region reads CASSLGLQGNQPQHF. The DNA sequence reads TGCGCCAGCAGCTTAGGATTGCAGGGCAATCAGCCCCAGCATTTT.